The TCR beta chain described here comes from a study of T cell repertoires in cytomegalovirus infection. Overall study: The authors relied on CMV epitopes, both recently identified HLA-C-restricted and well-studied HLA-B-restricted. Carrying CMV and the relevant HLA type showed in public TCR beta signatures. Findings and limits, study-wide: CMV-specific TCR beta clonotypes restricted by HLA-C dominated the ex vivo response. Cumulative public TCR beta family frequency identified CMV carriers with the relevant HLA.

TCRdb used MiXCR to reprocess the reads, holding one entry per CDR3 protein. The top ten hold roughly a fifth of the sample, which has 250,000 to 300,000 distinct CDR3 sequences, less than 25% seen once. Remarks on this clonotype: Its cognate antigen is unknown. A read error may be the cause here, since a much bigger clone is one base away.

This sample comprised cultured PBMCs, obtained from culture after CMV antigen stimulation. This TCR was recovered from a human donor in good health (CMV status not recorded). Some clones in this sample may be carry-over from other donors' samples.

CDR3 residues: CASSSSVEQFF. In nucleotides, the CDR3 is TGTGCCAGCAGCTCTAGTGTTGAGCAGTTCTTC. This chain connects TRBV5-3 to TRBJ2-1; no clear D. TRBV5-3 is sorted into the ORF group, with uncertain function. The CDR3 has 11 residues.